This T cell receptor (beta chain) was observed in a study of blood T cell repertoires in COVID-19. Study at large: Donors in the United States, Italy and Spain gave samples during acute or convalescent COVID-19.

The repertoire was sequenced with immunoSEQ multiplex PCR; TCRdb's copy has only in-frame clones and lacks some. The sample lists about 24,000 clones, 85% to 90% occurring once. Sequencing was carried out using peripheral blood. This TCR was recovered from a man aged 70 or older with COVID-19, enrolled during active disease.

This chain's CDR3 is CASSHGPDSRPYEQYF. The CDR3 DNA follows: TGTGCCAGCAGTCACGGCCCTGACTCGAGGCCCTACGAGCAGTACTTC. J is TRBJ2-7 and V is TRBV27; D ambiguous. There are 16 residues in the CDR3. In germline, CDR1 is MNHEY, CDR2 SMNVEV (reference sequence). Trimming removed 5 bases at V and 2 bases at J, with 19 bases between.